These 15 T cell receptor beta chains were all obtained from the same sample, sequenced in a study of blood T cells in healthy people across ages. With a J-beta primer mix and a sample-barcoded 5' primer, a second PCR ran 7 to 11 cycles. TCRdb analysed the 5' RACE reads with MiXCR anew, one entry per CDR3 protein. The profile shows about 930,000 distinct CDR3 sequences, roughly 29% of them singletons. These records were also assigned to another study, of T cells of mothers and their children.

Sequencing input: blood. All receptors come from a middle-aged woman in good health.

This clonotype was picked up many times. The CDR3 sequence: CASSFGLPSSYNSPLHF. CDR3 DNA: TGTGCCAGCAGTTTCGGACTGCCGAGCTCCTATAATTCACCCCTCCACTTT. The chain employs TRBV12-3 or TRBV12-4 and TRBJ1-6, with D unclear. The ends were cut back, 3 bases at V and 0 bases at J, with 12 bases in the middle. The CDR3 is made up of 17 amino acids.

This clonotype turned up a few times. V usage is TRBV6-1 and J usage is TRBJ2-5, with 8 bases that match TRBD1. Trimming cost V 4 bases and J 3 bases; bases outside gene matches: 4. This CDR3 comprises 14 residues. The germline V gene has CDR1 MNHNS and CDR2 SASEGT. The CDR3 nucleotides are TGTGCCAGCAGTGCTTACAGGGGGGAAGAGACCCAGTACTTC. Translated: CASSAYRGEETQYF.

This clonotype turned up a few times. This chain connects TRBV4-1 to TRBJ2-5; 7 bases align to TRBD2. Germline CDR1 reads MGHRA; CDR2 reads YSYEKL. The trim removed 4 bases at V and 2 bases at J, leaving 4 bases unmatched. The CDR3 contains 14 residues. Written as DNA, the CDR3 is TGCGCCAGCAGCCTTAAGGGAGGGCAAGAGACCCAGTACTTC. Translated, it gives CASSLKGGQETQYF.

The CDR3 spells CATGSVYEQYF. The CDR3 nucleotides are TGTGCCACCGGCTCCGTTTACGAGCAGTACTTC. The rearrangement uses TRBV15 and TRBJ2-7; D call uncertain. Germline CDR1 reads LNHNV; CDR2 reads YYDKDF (reference sequence). The V end was cut by 8 bases, the J end by 4 bases, with 9 bases between. The CDR3 extends over 11 amino acids.

This clonotype showed up many times. The rearrangement links TRBV4-1 to TRBJ1-1; D unclear. V shed 0 bases and J shed 8 bases, with 10 bases lying between them. The germline gives CDR1 MGHRA, CDR2 YSYEKL. This CDR3 has 13 residues. CDR3 residues: CASSQDEAREAFF. In nucleotides, the CDR3 is TGCGCCAGCAGCCAAGATGAGGCTCGGGAAGCTTTCTTT.

This clonotype showed up many times. The chain links TRBV7-9 to TRBJ2-5, with D tentatively TRBD1 (5 bases). Trimming took off 2 bases at V and 2 bases at J, with 9 bases between the two ends. The CDR3 loop spans 14 amino acids. Per germline, CDR1 SEHNR and CDR2 FQNEAQ (reference sequence). The DNA of the CDR3 is TGTGCCAGCAGCTTACCCAGGGTGCAAGAGACCCAGTACTTC. Translation gives CASSLPRVQETQYF.

This clonotype was counted between two and nine times. A much larger clone lies a single base off, so this may be a read error. The rearrangement joins TRBV6-6 to TRBJ2-6, with D possibly being TRBD1 (5 bases). The CDR3 contains 16 residues. Germline CDR1 and CDR2: MNHNY and SVGAGI (reference sequence). This chain's CDR3 is CASSTRRSSGANVRTF. The CDR3 coding sequence is TGTGCCAGCAGTACACGACGGAGTTCTGGGGCCAACGTCCGGACTTTC.

On this clonotype itself: A read error may produce the germline difference seen at one junction end. The chain links TRBV6-5 to TRBJ1-2; 7 bases agree with TRBD1. The CDR3 loop spans 16 amino acids. Per the germline V gene, CDR1 is MNHEY and CDR2 is SVGAGI. In DNA, the CDR3 is TGTGCCAACAGTTCCTTTAGTACCACAGGGGAAGGTGGCTACACCTTC. Amino acids: CANSSFSTTGEGGYTF.

The rearrangement links TRBV18 to TRBJ2-5; the D gene could be TRBD1 or TRBD2 (6 bases each). The CDR3 runs to 13 residues. Germline CDR1 is KGHSH and CDR2 is LQKENI. Trimming took off 4 bases at V and 4 bases at J, with 10 bases between the two ends. In DNA form, the CDR3 reads TGTGCCAGCTCACGGGGGGCCATAGAGACCCAGTACTTC. Its protein product is CASSRGAIETQYF.

This rearrangement joins TRBV2 to TRBJ1-1; TRBD1 is a possible D gene (6 bases). From germline, CDR1 is SNHLY and CDR2 FYNNEI. There are 15 residues in the CDR3. Trimming shortened V by 9 bases and J by 4 bases, and 21 bases separated the two germline ends. CDR3: CARRTVGGEGTEAFF. The CDR3 DNA follows: TGTGCCAGAAGGACCGTGGGGGGCGAGGGCACTGAAGCTTTCTTT.

As concerns this clonotype: A junction boundary mismatches the germline segment, possibly from a read error. V is TRBV12-3 or TRBV12-4 and J is TRBJ2-1; no reliable D call. The CDR3 sequence is 14 residues long. CDR3 nucleotide sequence: TGTACCAGCACCCGCGGACGGACCTACAATGAGCAGTTCTTC. This sequence encodes CTSTRGRTYNEQFF.

This clonotype was counted between two and nine times. The DNA for the CDR3 is TGCAGTGCTAGACACTTCGGGGTAGCGGGGAGAGAGAGCACAGATACGCAGTATTTT. Residues: CSARHFGVAGRESTDTQYF. The genes are TRBV20-1 and TRBJ2-3; 8 positions match TRBD2. Germline CDR1 reads DFQATT; CDR2 reads SNEGSKA (reference sequence). J lost 0 bases, V lost 2 bases, and 16 bases had no gene match. The CDR3 sequence is 19 residues long.

This clonotype was found many times. The chain has TRBV28 and TRBJ2-7; no clear D gene. CDR1 and CDR2 from the germline V gene are MDHEN and SYDVKM. CDR3 size: 12 residues. With 1 base removed from V and 0 bases from J, the gap between germline ends came to 1 base. The CDR3 region has the DNA TGTGCCAGCAGTTTATTCTCCTACGAGCAGTACTTC. Translated, it gives CASSLFSYEQYF.

This clonotype showed up many times. The chain recombines TRBV20-1 with TRBJ2-3; D possibly corresponds to TRBD2 (6 bases). The CDR3 extends over 13 amino acids. CDR1 and CDR2 (germline): DFQATT, SNEGSKA (reference sequence). The V gene lost 8 bases and the J gene lost 4 bases, with 16 bases spanning the gap. CDR3 amino acids: CSNGGTSADTQYF. In nucleotides, the CDR3 is TGCAGTAATGGCGGGACTTCCGCAGATACGCAGTATTTT.

This clonotype was recorded many times. The V and J genes are TRBV20-1 and TRBJ2-7, with TRBD1 matching over 9 bases. V was clipped by 5 bases and J by 2 bases; unmatched bases: 4. The CDR3 consists of 13 residues. The germline CDR1 and CDR2 sequences are DFQATT and SNEGSKA (reference sequence). CDR3 sequence (DNA): TGCAGTGCTCCCGGGACAGGGACCTACGAGCAGTACTTC. Translating it yields CSAPGTGTYEQYF.